The clone carrying this T cell receptor beta chain was detected only once. As yet, its antigen is unknown. Germline values: CDR1 MNHEY, CDR2 SMNVEV (reference sequence). The CDR3 loop spans 15 amino acids. Unmatched junction bases numbered 7, after V lost 6 bases and J lost 3 bases. This record comes from a study of cytomegalovirus exposure and HLA in healthy donors. Findings and caveats of the study: Equally common other TCR beta chains were less clonally expanded than HLA-associated ones, a later analysis found. Among the sequence variants, a highly shared cluster was likely an artifact of sequencing.

60 Vbeta and 13 Jbeta primers were used in PCR. The assay was immunoSEQ multiplex PCR, and TCRdb's table has in-frame clones only and misses some. In the table there are under 150,000 clones, 60% to 80% of which are singletons. Specimen: PBMCs. The sequence derives from a woman aged 55-70 years in good health and CMV-seronegative. The rearrangement uses TRBV27 and TRBJ1-3, with 8 bases lining up with TRBD1. In DNA form, the CDR3 reads TGTGCCAGCAGGGGGCAGGGGGCAGGTGGAAACACCATATATTTT. Protein: CASRGQGAGGNTIYF.